A single sample is the source of the 9 T cell receptor beta chains below, sequenced in a study of identical twins. TCRdb reprocessed the 5' RACE reads with MiXCR, giving one entry per CDR3 protein. This sample has 460,000 or so distinct CDR3 sequences, with approximately 14% found just once. Separately, the same data were catalogued under a study of yellow fever vaccine responses in identical twins.

Sequenced sample: CD4+ T cells sorted from blood. Receptors originate from a woman aged 18-30 years in good health.

In its sample, this clonotype was seen a few times. The rearrangement uses TRBV21-1 and TRBJ2-2; TRBD2, the table's D call, lacks a check against the DNA. TRBV21-1 is an annotated pseudogene. The CDR3 has 14 amino acids. This CDR3 reads CASSYRTSTGELFF. CDR3 coding DNA: TGTGCCAGCAGCTACAGGACTAGCACCGGGGAGCTGTTTTTT.

The table lists this clonotype with a few counts. The V call is TRBV6-1, the J call TRBJ1-1; 8 bases align to TRBD1. The CDR3 contains 15 residues. Germline V gives CDR1 MNHNS, CDR2 SASEGT. The junction had 7 bases not matched to a gene; V was cut back by 2 bases and J by 5 bases. CDR3 coding DNA: TGTGCCAGCAGTGAACCGACAGGGGTGGGGACTGAAGCTTTCTTT. Amino acid sequence: CASSEPTGVGTEAFF.

The CDR3 coding sequence is TGTGCCAGCAGCTTAGATCGCAGGGGTATCGGTCCCCAGTACTTC. This translates into CASSLDRRGIGPQYF. This rearrangement joins TRBV11-3 to TRBJ2-5; perhaps TRBD1 as D (6 bases). The CDR3 has 15 residues. The germline V gene encodes CDR1 SGHNT and CDR2 YENEEA. V shed 0 bases and J shed 9 bases, with 17 bases lying between them.

This chain joins TRBV20-1 and TRBJ2-5; D gene uncertain. V was clipped by 7 bases and J by 3 bases, with 9 bases between them. Germline CDR1 and CDR2: DFQATT and SNEGSKA (reference sequence). CDR3 length: 11 amino acids. Here the CDR3 reads CSGLLKETQYF. CDR3 nucleotides: TGCAGTGGTCTGTTGAAAGAGACCCAGTACTTC.

The chain couples TRBV7-9 to TRBJ1-2, with D unclear. Per the germline V gene, CDR1 is SEHNR and CDR2 is FQNEAQ (reference sequence). Trimming left V 1 base short and J 8 bases short, with 11 bases between. This CDR3 is 13 amino acids long. CDR3 sequence reads: CASSLVAEKGYTF. CDR3 in DNA: TGTGCCAGCAGCTTAGTAGCGGAAAAAGGCTACACCTTC.

The chain is built from TRBV6-5 and TRBJ1-2; no clear D gene. This CDR3 comprises 12 residues. The V gene lost 8 bases and the J gene lost 4 bases, with 11 bases spanning the gap. Germline lookup yields CDR1 MNHEY and CDR2 SVGAGI. As DNA, the CDR3 is TGTGCCAGCGGCGAGCGAAGCTATGGCTACACCTTC. Its protein is CASGERSYGYTF.

Many counts were recorded for this clonotype. The V and J genes are TRBV15 and TRBJ2-7, with D possibly TRBD1 on 6 matching bases. The CDR3 runs 14 residues. Per germline, CDR1 LNHNV and CDR2 YYDKDF (reference sequence). Trimming removed 1 base at V and 3 bases at J, with 10 bases between. In DNA form, the CDR3 reads TGTGCCACCAGCAGAGCCTCACAGGGCTACGAGCAGTACTTC. It translates to CATSRASQGYEQYF.

This clonotype was seen more than once but under ten times. The chain carries TRBV7-2 and TRBJ2-3, with 8 bases fitting TRBD2. The CDR3 sequence is 15 residues long. Germline assignment: CDR1 SGHTA and CDR2 FQGNSA. V was pared by 5 bases and J by 2 bases, with 6 bases of the junction left unmatched. For the CDR3, the DNA is TGTGCCAGCAGCGAAGCGGGAGCTTTCACAGATACGCAGTATTTT. Translating gives CASSEAGAFTDTQYF.

The CDR3 loop is CASSYTSGTSDTQYF. The CDR3 DNA sequence: TGTGCCAGCAGCTATACTAGCGGGACCTCAGATACGCAGTATTTT. V gene TRBV7-2 combines with J gene TRBJ2-3; 10 nucleotides line up with TRBD2. The trim removed 4 bases at V and 4 bases at J, leaving 5 bases unmatched. CDR1 is SGHTA, CDR2 FQGNSA, per germline. The CDR3 is 15 amino acids.